This T cell receptor (beta chain) was retrieved from a study of beta chain features in type 1 diabetes. Across the study: The study found patients and healthy donors alike in age, gender and cell yields. Findings and caveats of the study: Within each of all four CD4+ subsets, Type 1 diabetes patients had TCRB CDR3s that were moderately but significantly shorter. Researchers could not determine here whether HLA type influences TCRB rearrangement.

Isolated RNA was reverse transcribed in full, so expressed TCRB transcripts were sequenced. Generated by immunoSEQ multiplex PCR, the TCRdb table keeps only in-frame clones and is missing some. Of about 620,000 clones in the sample, around 15% were seen once. V lost 2 bases, J lost 3 bases, and 10 bases lay in between. The CDR3 length is 14 residues. Germline V CDR1 and CDR2: SNHLY, FYNNEI. This clone was counted between two and nine times. Its antigen is still unknown. The sequence was collected from a young man in good health. Sequencing was carried out using naive CD4+ T cells from blood. V usage is TRBV2 and J usage is TRBJ2-5; D unclear. CDR3 sequence: CASSEWVREETQYF. The CDR3 nucleotides read TGTGCCAGCAGTGAATGGGTCCGCGAAGAGACCCAGTACTTC. The full variable domain, in which reference TRBV2 and TRBJ2-5 provide the parts outside the CDR3, is EPEVTQTPSHQVTQMGQEVILRCVPISNHLYFYWYRQILGQKVEFLVSFYNNEISEKSEIFDDQFSVERPDGSNFTLKIRSTKLEDSAMYFCASSEWVREETQYFGPGTRLLVL.